This is a list of T cell receptor beta chains from one sample in a study of molecular identifiers for immune sequencing clone quantification. MiXCR, run by TCRdb on the PCR reads, gives a single entry per CDR3 protein. The sample comprises 400,000 to 600,000 distinct CDR3 sequences, over 20% of which are singletons, and 0.65% to 0.95% rests with the top ten. Input material: naive CD8+ T cells from blood, with Jurkat cell RNA spiked in. The origin of the receptors is a human donor in good health. Some libraries in this study had Jurkat cell RNA spiked in. Both conserved end residues are trimmed from each CDR3. Part of the rows lack a size; the others show once, few, many or a class for expanded clones.

clone_size,v_call,j_call,cdr3_aa
many,TRBV28,TRBJ2-7,ASSFQGVTYEQY
NA,TRBV27,TRBJ2-7,ASSLSAVYEQY
NA,TRBV5-1,TRBJ2-1,ASRQVIGTEQF
many,TRBV12-3/TRBV12-4,TRBJ2-3,ASRPPPWDEHSRFRDTQY
many,TRBV5-1,TRBJ1-1,ASSLDWGMNTEAF
NA,TRBV12-3/TRBV12-4,TRBJ1-1,AGSLARRTEAF
NA,TRBV7-9,TRBJ2-1,ASSLGQSEQF
many,TRBV2,TRBJ2-3,ASRVTSGGDTDTQY
NA,TRBV5-6,TRBJ2-7,ASSYPSGANSYEQY
many,TRBV5-5,TRBJ1-1,ASSRDINRRAGTEAF